What follows are 32 T cell receptor beta chains derived from one specimen sequenced in a study of cytomegalovirus exposure and HLA in healthy donors. The PCR used 60 Vbeta and 13 Jbeta primers. Sequenced by immunoSEQ multiplex PCR; TCRdb stores in-frame clones only, minus some. The table has over 150,000 clones, approximately 80% seen once. The sequencing sample was made of PBMCs. The origin of the receptors is a man aged 25 to 40 in good health and CMV-seropositive.

The V call is TRBV6-1, the J call TRBJ2-7, with 7 bases matching TRBD2. The CDR3 has 16 residues. The V and J ends lost 4 bases and 6 bases, in that order; junction bases with no gene match: 15. Per germline, CDR1 MNHNS and CDR2 SASEGT. The CDR3 loop reads CASSVRRPSGPSEQYF. The CDR3 region has the DNA TGTGCCAGCAGTGTACGTCGCCCTAGCGGTCCGTCCGAGCAGTACTTC.

The gene calls are TRBV7-9 and TRBJ1-2; 7 bases agree with TRBD1. V was pared by 3 bases and J by 4 bases, with 5 bases of the junction left unmatched. Germline values: CDR1 SEHNR, CDR2 FQNEAQ (reference sequence). The CDR3 has 14 amino acids. This CDR3 is CASSFGTATYGYTF. The CDR3 region has the DNA TGTGCCAGCAGCTTTGGGACAGCCACCTATGGCTACACCTTC.

This sequence joins TRBV5-1 and TRBJ1-3, with D perhaps TRBD1 (5 bases). The CDR3 extends over 14 amino acids. V gave up 5 bases and J gave up 2 bases, with 11 bases separating them. Per germline, CDR1 SGHRS and CDR2 YFSETQ. The CDR3 loop reads CASSFGGTGNTIYF. The CDR3 nucleotides read TGCGCCAGCAGTTTCGGGGGTACTGGAAACACCATATATTTT.

The chain couples TRBV27 to TRBJ1-1; D unclear. The CDR3 sequence is 15 residues long. The V gene's germline CDR1 is MNHEY and CDR2 SMNVEV (reference sequence). V was pared by 0 bases and J by 0 bases, with 8 bases between. CDR3 region: CASSLSADLNTEAFF. The DNA for the CDR3 is TGTGCCAGCAGTTTATCGGCAGACTTGAACACTGAAGCTTTCTTT.

The rearrangement links TRBV5-6 to TRBJ1-5; D is undetermined. V was pared by 1 base and J by 11 bases, with 19 bases between. Germline CDR1 is SGHDT and CDR2 is YYEEEE. This CDR3 has 15 residues. The CDR3 here is CASSLMEGGFGAQHF. DNA of the CDR3: TGTGCCAGCAGCTTGATGGAGGGAGGGTTCGGGGCCCAGCATTTT.

The chain carries TRBV7-8 and TRBJ1-4; TRBD1 matches 7 bases. Losses at the gene ends were 1 base for V and 8 bases for J; bases not matched to a gene: 10. This CDR3 is built from 16 residues. Germline-derived CDR1 and CDR2 are SGHVS and FQNEAQ. Here the CDR3 DNA reads TGTGCCAGCAGCTTAGGGGCAAGGGGGCGAGGAGAAAAACTGTTTTTT. Translating gives CASSLGARGRGEKLFF.

The V gene is TRBV5-1, the J gene TRBJ1-1, with D uncertain. From germline, CDR1 is SGHRS and CDR2 YFSETQ. The CDR3 runs to 13 residues. Trimming shortened V by 8 bases and J by 2 bases, and 13 bases separated the two germline ends. The DNA for the CDR3 is TGCGCCAGTGCGGTTATGGGTAACACTGAAGCTTTCTTT. Translation: CASAVMGNTEAFF.

This clone turned up a few times. The V and J genes are TRBV4-1 and TRBJ2-5, with D unclear. Trimming stripped 1 base from V and 5 bases from J, with 5 bases between. Germline assignment: CDR1 MGHRA and CDR2 YSYEKL. The CDR3 spans 12 residues. Here the CDR3 DNA reads TGCGCCAGCAGCCAAGTCTTGGAGACCCAGTACTTC. It yields the protein CASSQVLETQYF.

The rearrangement links TRBV9 to TRBJ1-1; 7 bases line up with TRBD1. Germline V gene data show CDR1 as SGDLS and CDR2 as YYNGEE. With V trimmed by 3 bases and J by 1 base, 6 bases remained unmatched. The CDR3 sequence is 15 residues long. The CDR3, as DNA: TGTGCCAGCAGCGCGGGGACAGTAAGGAACACTGAAGCTTTCTTT. Amino acids: CASSAGTVRNTEAFF.

The chain combines TRBV28 with TRBJ2-7; TRBD1 matches at 10 bases. The CDR3 is 15 amino acids. Germline V gene data show CDR1 as MDHEN and CDR2 as SYDVKM. V was pared by 8 bases and J by 1 base, with 8 bases of the junction left unmatched. The chain's CDR3 is CASALPGQGSYEQYF. The CDR3 bases are TGTGCCAGCGCTTTACCGGGACAGGGGTCCTACGAGCAGTACTTC.

The genes are TRBV29-1 and TRBJ2-1, with TRBD1 matching over 12 bases. Germline V lookup: CDR1 SQVTM, CDR2 ANQGSEA. This CDR3 contains 14 residues. J lost 9 bases, V lost 8 bases, and 11 bases had no gene match. The chain's CDR3 is CSSERGQGAGEQFF. Here the CDR3 DNA reads TGCAGCTCCGAAAGGGGACAGGGGGCGGGTGAGCAGTTCTTC.

V is TRBV19 and J is TRBJ2-6; D is ambiguous. The CDR3 loop spans 16 amino acids. Trimming cost V 1 base and J 0 bases, with 7 bases left between them. Germline V gives CDR1 LNHDA, CDR2 SQIVND (reference sequence). The CDR3 sequence is CASSIGRSSGANVLTF. The DNA of the CDR3 is TGTGCCAGTAGTATAGGCCGGAGCTCTGGGGCCAACGTCCTGACTTTC. The full variable domain, in which reference TRBV19 and TRBJ2-6 provide the parts outside the CDR3, is DGGITQSPKYLFRKEGQNVTLSCEQNLNHDAMYWYRQDPGQGLRLIYYSQIVNDFQKGDIAEGYSVSREKKESFPLTVTSAQKNPTAFYLCASSIGRSSGANVLTFGAGSRLTVL.

This clone was counted only a few times. As DNA, the CDR3 is TGTGCCAGCAGCTCTTATAAGGGACATCCCCCCTACGAGCAGTACTTC. Protein product: CASSSYKGHPPYEQYF. This sequence joins TRBV11-2 and TRBJ2-7; D possibly corresponds to TRBD1 (6 bases). The CDR3 runs 16 residues. CDR1 is SGHAT, CDR2 FQNNGV, per germline. V dropped 4 bases and J dropped 2 bases, with 18 bases sitting between them. The full variable domain, its missing parts supplied by reference TRBV11-2 and TRBJ2-7, is EAGVAQSPRYKIIEKRQSVAFWCNPISGHATLYWYQQILGQGPKLLIQFQNNGVVDDSQLPKDRFSAERLKGVDSTLKIQPAKLEDSAVYLCASSSYKGHPPYEQYFGPGTRLTVT.

The chain recombines TRBV6-4 with TRBJ1-6; tentatively, D is TRBD1 (5 bases). Germline V gene lookup returns CDR1 MRHNA and CDR2 SNTAGT. V was shortened by 0 bases and J by 9 bases, with 12 bases between the two germline ends. The CDR3 has 15 residues. This chain's CDR3 is CASSDSKQASSPLHF. For the CDR3, the DNA is TGTGCCAGCAGTGACTCGAAACAGGCGAGTTCACCCCTCCACTTT.

The chain has TRBV9 and TRBJ2-1; the match to TRBD2 covers 11 bases. CDR1 and CDR2 (germline): SGDLS, YYNGEE. This CDR3 has 17 residues. V was pared by 0 bases and J by 4 bases, with 6 bases of the junction left unmatched. CDR3 region: CASSVGIAGGHYNEQFF. The CDR3 DNA follows: TGTGCCAGCAGCGTAGGAATAGCGGGGGGGCATTACAATGAGCAGTTCTTC.

The chain has TRBV7-3 and TRBJ2-2; TRBD2 matches at 10 bases. The junction had 1 base not matched to a gene; V was cut back by 2 bases and J by 1 base. This CDR3 region has 16 residues. CDR1 and CDR2 from the germline V gene are SGHTA and FQGTGA. In DNA, the CDR3 is TGTGCCAGCAGCTTAGCTAGCGGGGGGAACACCGGGGAGCTGTTTTTT. This codes for CASSLASGGNTGELFF.

In its sample, this clone was seen a few times. The CDR3 coding sequence is TGTGCCAGTTCCACAGGGTCATTGACCTACGAGCAGTACTTC. Protein product: CASSTGSLTYEQYF. The chain combines TRBV19 with TRBJ2-7, with D perhaps TRBD1 (6 bases). The CDR3 has 14 residues. Germline lookup yields CDR1 LNHDA and CDR2 SQIVND (reference sequence). V was trimmed by 8 bases and J by 2 bases, leaving 16 bases between them. The variable domain in full, completed from reference TRBV19 and TRBJ2-7, reads DGGITQSPKYLFRKEGQNVTLSCEQNLNHDAMYWYRQDPGQGLRLIYYSQIVNDFQKGDIAEGYSVSREKKESFPLTVTSAQKNPTAFYLCASSTGSLTYEQYFGPGTRLTVT.

This chain uses TRBV2 with TRBJ2-2; 13 bases agree with TRBD2. This CDR3 is built from 16 residues. J was trimmed by 7 bases and V by 10 bases; bases with no gene match: 12. Germline values: CDR1 SNHLY, CDR2 FYNNEI. This CDR3 is CATHGLAGVLGGELFF. The CDR3 DNA sequence: TGTGCCACTCATGGACTAGCGGGGGTACTTGGCGGGGAGCTGTTTTTT.

V usage is TRBV6-1 and J usage is TRBJ2-7; 10 nucleotides align to TRBD2. The CDR3 runs to 15 residues. Germline V gene sequence: CDR1 MNHNS, CDR2 SASEGT. J was trimmed by 4 bases and V by 7 bases; bases with no gene match: 10. The CDR3 spells CASTISLAGEYEQYF. The CDR3 nucleotides are TGTGCCAGCACCATCAGTCTAGCGGGGGAATACGAGCAGTACTTC.

A single count supports this clone. The rearrangement uses TRBV25-1 and TRBJ2-2, with D perhaps matching TRBD1 (6 bases). Per the germline V gene, CDR1 is MGHDK and CDR2 is SYGVNS. CDR3 size: 17 residues. Trimming pared 2 bases from V and 3 bases from J, leaving 16 bases between. Here the CDR3 DNA reads TGTGCCAGCAGTGAACCGAACAGGGACGTGGACACCGGGGAGCTGTTTTTT. It translates to CASSEPNRDVDTGELFF. The whole variable domain, remainder taken from reference TRBV25-1 and TRBJ2-2, is EADIYQTPRYLVIGTGKKITLECSQTMGHDKMYWYQQDPGMELHLIHYSYGVNSTEKGDLSSESTVSRIRTEHFPLTLESARPSHTSQYLCASSEPNRDVDTGELFFGEGSRLTVL.

This rearrangement joins TRBV5-4 to TRBJ2-1, with TRBD2 matching 8 bases. This CDR3 is 16 amino acids long. The germline gives CDR1 SGHNT, CDR2 YYREEE (reference sequence). The junction had 10 bases not matched to a gene; V was cut back by 2 bases and J by 6 bases. The CDR3 loop reads CASSLVRGGKFNEQFF. The CDR3 region has the DNA TGTGCCAGCAGCTTAGTCCGGGGGGGCAAATTCAATGAGCAGTTCTTC. The entire variable domain, with the rest obtained from reference TRBV5-4 and TRBJ2-1, is as follows: ETGVTQSPTHLIKTRGQQVTLRCSSQSGHNTVSWYQQALGQGPQFIFQYYREEENGRGNFPPRFSGLQFPNYSSELNVNALELDDSALYLCASSLVRGGKFNEQFFGPGTRLTVL.

The rearrangement joins TRBV4-1 to TRBJ2-1, with TRBD1 identical over 7 bases. Germline V gene lookup returns CDR1 MGHRA and CDR2 YSYEKL. The junction had 4 bases not matched to a gene; V was cut back by 1 base and J by 4 bases. This CDR3 is 15 amino acids long. The CDR3 loop reads CASSQGQGVYNEQFF. The CDR3, as DNA: TGCGCCAGCAGCCAAGGGCAGGGGGTGTACAATGAGCAGTTCTTC.

V gene TRBV27 combines with J gene TRBJ1-2, with a possible D match to TRBD1 (6 bases). The CDR3 has 13 residues. V was clipped by 4 bases and J by 4 bases, with 10 bases between them. Germline values: CDR1 MNHEY, CDR2 SMNVEV (reference sequence). The CDR3 coding sequence is TGTGCCAGCAGTTATCAGGGGTCCTATGGCTACACCTTC. Protein sequence: CASSYQGSYGYTF.

V and J are TRBV5-1 and TRBJ2-5; possible D gene TRBD1, 6 bases. The CDR3 sequence is 15 residues long. Trimming removed 0 bases at V and 2 bases at J, with 11 bases between. Germline loops: CDR1 SGHRS, CDR2 YFSETQ. For the CDR3, the DNA is TGCGCCAGCAGCTTGGGGACAGAGACTCAAGAGACCCAGTACTTC. Protein product: CASSLGTETQETQYF.

This clone has only a few counts. Other nucleotide sequences from this sample produce the same CDR3. The genes are TRBV4-1 and TRBJ2-7; weak D call: TRBD1 (6 bases). The CDR3 runs to 13 residues. Germline V CDR1 and CDR2: MGHRA, YSYEKL. V was pared by 6 bases and J by 3 bases, with 12 bases between. The CDR3 reads CASSPGQIYEQYF. The CDR3 DNA reads TGCGCCAGCAGTCCAGGACAGATCTACGAGCAGTACTTC.

With regard to this clone: The same CDR3 also results from other DNA sequences found in this sample. The chain couples TRBV27 to TRBJ2-7; D is unclear. CDR1 and CDR2 (germline): MNHEY, SMNVEV (reference sequence). The CDR3 sequence is 12 residues long. V dropped 5 bases and J dropped 0 bases, with 5 bases sitting between them. The CDR3 sequence: CASSPSSYEQYF. In DNA, the CDR3 is TGTGCCAGCAGTCCGAGCTCCTACGAGCAGTACTTC.

The V gene is TRBV5-1, the J gene TRBJ2-7; possibly TRBD1 for D (6 bases). V was clipped by 1 base and J by 2 bases, with 13 bases between them. The germline V gene encodes CDR1 SGHRS and CDR2 YFSETQ. The CDR3 runs to 15 residues. The CDR3 region has the DNA TGCGCCAGCAGCTTGATGACAGGTCCGACCTACGAGCAGTACTTC. This sequence encodes CASSLMTGPTYEQYF.

V is TRBV5-1 and J is TRBJ2-7, with D possibly TRBD1 on 6 matching bases. The CDR3 has 13 residues. The germline V gene has CDR1 SGHRS and CDR2 YFSETQ. V shed 0 bases and J shed 7 bases, with 11 bases lying between them. The DNA of the CDR3 is TGCGCCAGCAGCTTGGGACAGGACCTGGAGCAGTACTTC. Its protein is CASSLGQDLEQYF.

The sample holds one count of this clone. The CDR3 DNA sequence: TGTGCCAGCAGTTTGGCAGGGGGAGACGAGCAGTACTTC. Translating gives CASSLAGGDEQYF. The J gene is TRBJ2-7, the V gene TRBV27, with 7 bases lining up with TRBD1. J lost 5 bases, V lost 3 bases, and 4 bases had no gene match. Looked up from germline, CDR1 is MNHEY and CDR2 is SMNVEV (reference sequence). The CDR3 runs 13 residues.

V usage is TRBV9 and J usage is TRBJ1-6; D is uncertain. In germline, CDR1 is SGDLS, CDR2 YYNGEE. The V gene lost 3 bases and the J gene lost 12 bases, with 16 bases spanning the gap. CDR3 length equals 14 residues. CDR3: CASSEGVEVLPLHF. The DNA for the CDR3 is TGTGCCAGCAGCGAGGGAGTTGAGGTGTTACCCCTCCACTTT.

The gene calls are TRBV19 and TRBJ2-2, with 7 bases matching TRBD2. The ends lost 9 bases at V and 7 bases at J; junction bases unmatched: 2. CDR1 is LNHDA and CDR2 is SQIVND in the germline V gene (reference sequence). The CDR3 loop spans 11 amino acids. The CDR3 protein is CASGGSGELFF. The CDR3 DNA sequence: TGTGCCAGCGGGGGGAGCGGGGAGCTGTTTTTT.

The chain links TRBV28 to TRBJ2-5; 10 bases are shared with TRBD2. The CDR3 loop spans 15 amino acids. Germline CDR1 MDHEN, CDR2 SYDVKM. The V segment lost 4 bases and the J segment 1 base; nucleotides outside the gene matches: 3. The CDR3 DNA is TGTGCCAGCAGTTCCTGGACTAGCGGCCAAGAGACCCAGTACTTC. This codes for CASSSWTSGQETQYF.